The 2 T cell receptor beta chains below come from one sample, sequenced in a study of Ad26.COV2.S vaccination and SARS-CoV-2 variants. Only in-frame clones appear in the TCRdb table, and some are missing; sequencing was by immunoSEQ multiplex PCR. Here the sample spans 360,000 or so clones, around 87% being singletons. Treatment specified: approximately 18 received Ad26.COV2.S at low or high dose, single or two shots; 5 received placebo; per-sample allocation not given. Sampling was done on day 63 after the first vaccine or placebo injection. Sequenced material: peripheral blood, taken in a trial of Ad26.COV2.S vaccine versus placebo. These receptors all come from a person between 18 and 65 years old who received the Ad26.COV2.S COVID-19 vaccine or a placebo.

About this clone: The junction departs from germline at one end; a sequencing error may be responsible. CDR3 residues: CASSWTVTSKYGYTF. The DNA of the CDR3 is TGTGCCAGCAGTTGGACAGTGACATCTAAGTATGGCTACACCTTC. This chain joins TRBV27 and TRBJ1-2; D is perhaps TRBD1 (6 bases). Per germline, CDR1 MNHEY and CDR2 SMNVEV (reference sequence). The length of the CDR3 is 15 residues.

The table lists this clone with a few counts. CDR3 sequence: CASSLAEGEEQFF. The CDR3 nucleotides read TGCGCCAGCAGCTTGGCCGAGGGGGAGGAGCAGTTCTTC. The chain uses TRBV5-1 and TRBJ2-1, with D perhaps matching TRBD1 (6 bases). CDR3 length equals 13 residues. V lost 0 bases and J lost 10, with 11 bases in between. Germline V gene sequence: CDR1 SGHRS, CDR2 YFSETQ.